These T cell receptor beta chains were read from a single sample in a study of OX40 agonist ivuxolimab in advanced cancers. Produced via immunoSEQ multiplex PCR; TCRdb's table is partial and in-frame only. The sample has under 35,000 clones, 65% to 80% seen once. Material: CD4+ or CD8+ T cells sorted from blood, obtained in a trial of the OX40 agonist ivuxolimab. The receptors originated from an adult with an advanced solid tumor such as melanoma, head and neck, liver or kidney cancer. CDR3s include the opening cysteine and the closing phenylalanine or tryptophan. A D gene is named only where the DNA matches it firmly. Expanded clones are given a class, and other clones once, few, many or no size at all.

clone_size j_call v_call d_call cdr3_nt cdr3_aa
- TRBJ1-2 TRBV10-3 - TGTGCCATCACCAACGGGGGAGAGATAAATGGCTACACCTTC CAITNGGEINGYTF
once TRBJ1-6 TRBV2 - TGTGCCAGCAGTGACTCCCCTTCCCGGAGCCACTTT CASSDSPSRSHF
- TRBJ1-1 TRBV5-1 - TGCGCCAGCAGCTTGACAGAATCAAACACTGAAGCTTTCTTT CASSLTESNTEAFF
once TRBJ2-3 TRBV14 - TGTGCCAGCAGCCAGGCCTTGGGATTAGCGGTGCACACAGATACGCAGTATTTT CASSQALGLAVHTDTQYF
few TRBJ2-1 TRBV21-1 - TGTGCCAGCAGCAATTTGGGACAGGGGACCTACAATGAGCAGTTCTTC CASSNLGQGTYNEQFF
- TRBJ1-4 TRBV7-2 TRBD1 TGTGCCAGCAGCTTAGAGAGGACAGGCTATGAAAAACTGTTTTTT CASSLERTGYEKLFF
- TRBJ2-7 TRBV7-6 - TGTGCCAGCAGCCTCCCGACAGCATCCTACGAGCAGTACTTC CASSLPTASYEQYF
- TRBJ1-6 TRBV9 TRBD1 TGTGCCAGCAGCTTACACCGGACAGGGGGCAATTCACCCCTCCACTTT CASSLHRTGGNSPLHF
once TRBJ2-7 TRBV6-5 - TGTGCCAGCAGTTACGTACAGTTCAGCTACCCCTACGAGCAGTACTTC CASSYVQFSYPYEQYF
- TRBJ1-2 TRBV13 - TGTGCCAGCAGCCGCCGCGGACAGAACTATGGCTACACCTTC CASSRRGQNYGYTF
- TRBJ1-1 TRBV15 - TGTGCCACCAGCCCCCGACCAGAAACCACTGAAGCTTTCTTT CATSPRPETTEAFF
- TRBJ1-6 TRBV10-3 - TGTGCCATCAGTGAGTCAGTGCAGAATTCACCCCTCCACTTT CAISESVQNSPLHF
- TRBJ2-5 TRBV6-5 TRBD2 TGTGCCAGCAGTTACGGCGGGGGGGCCGATGAGACCCAGTACTTC CASSYGGGADETQYF
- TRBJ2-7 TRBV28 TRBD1 TGTGCCAGCAGGGACGGGACAGGGGGAAAGGACTCCTACGAGCAGTACTTC CASRDGTGGKDSYEQYF
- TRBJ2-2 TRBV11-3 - TGTGCCAGCCAGGAGGGGTACCTCACCGGGGAGCTGTTTTTT CASQEGYLTGELFF
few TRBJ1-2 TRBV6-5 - TGTGCCAGCAGTTACGATCGGGGGCGCATCTATGGCTACACCTTC CASSYDRGRIYGYTF
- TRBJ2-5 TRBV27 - TGTGCCAGCAGTTTATCGGCAGGTGACGATCAAGAGACCCAGTACTTC CASSLSAGDDQETQYF
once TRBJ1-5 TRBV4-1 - TGCGCCAGCAGCCAAGGGTGGGGGGATCAGCCCCAGCATTTT CASSQGWGDQPQHF
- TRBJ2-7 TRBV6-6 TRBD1 TGTGCCAGCACTAACAGGGGCTCCTACGAGCAGTACTTC CASTNRGSYEQYF
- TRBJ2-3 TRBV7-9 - TGTGCCAGCAGCTTAACGGGGGGCCGAGGCACAGATACGCAGTATTTT CASSLTGGRGTDTQYF
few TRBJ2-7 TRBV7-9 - TGTGCCAGCAGCTTAGCCAGCTCCTACGAGCAGTACTTC CASSLASSYEQYF
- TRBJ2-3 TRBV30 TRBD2 TGTGCCTGGAGCCGACTAGCGGGCACAGATACGCAGTATTTT CAWSRLAGTDTQYF
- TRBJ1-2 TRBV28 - TGTGCCAGCACCGTTCACAGGATCTATGGCTACACCTTC CASTVHRIYGYTF
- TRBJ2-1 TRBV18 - TGTGCCAGCTCAGCTTTAGCGGCCGCCTACAATGAGCAGTTCTTC CASSALAAAYNEQFF
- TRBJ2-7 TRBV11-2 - TGTGCCAGCAGCTTAGGCGGGGTCGAGCAGTACTTC CASSLGGVEQYF
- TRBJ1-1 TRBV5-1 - TGCGCCAGCAGCTGGCAAGGTGGGGTGAACACTGAAGCTTTCTTT CASSWQGGVNTEAFF
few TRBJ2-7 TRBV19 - TGTGCCAGTAGCGTCGGAGGGGGGCTTTCCTACGAGCAGTACTTC CASSVGGGLSYEQYF
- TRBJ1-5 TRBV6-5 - TGTGCCGGCGGACAGTACAATCAGCCCCAGCATTTT CAGGQYNQPQHF
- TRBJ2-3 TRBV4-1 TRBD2 TGCGCCAGCAGCCAACGGCTAGCGGGGGTTATCGATACGCAGTATTTT CASSQRLAGVIDTQYF
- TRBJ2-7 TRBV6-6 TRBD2 TGTGCCAGCAGTTACAATGCTGGGGGGGGCTACGAGCAGTACTTC CASSYNAGGGYEQYF
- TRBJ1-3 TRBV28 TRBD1 TGTGCCAGCAGGCCGTCGGGACAGGGGTCTGGAAACACCATATATTTT CASRPSGQGSGNTIYF
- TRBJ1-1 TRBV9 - TGTGCCAGCCAAGCCAGTTCCTGGAACACTGAAGCTTTCTTT CASQASSWNTEAFF
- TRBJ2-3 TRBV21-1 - TGTGCCAGCACACAGGGACCAGATACGCAGTATTTT CASTQGPDTQYF
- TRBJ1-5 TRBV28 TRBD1 TGTGCCAGCAGTTTGGACAGGGGTCAGCCCCAGCATTTT CASSLDRGQPQHF
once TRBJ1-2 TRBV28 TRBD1 TGTGCCAGCAGTTTACCGACCCCCGGGACAGGGGCAGGGTATGGCTACACCTTC CASSLPTPGTGAGYGYTF
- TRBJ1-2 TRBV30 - TGTGCCTGGAGTGTAGGTGCAGGGCAAAACTATGGCTACACCTTC CAWSVGAGQNYGYTF
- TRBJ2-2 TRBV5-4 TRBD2 TGTGCCAGCAGCTACCCCCCTAGCGGGGGTCAGGGTAGGGAGCTGTTTTTT CASSYPPSGGQGRELFF
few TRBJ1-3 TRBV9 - TGTGCCAGCAGCTCCGGGAGCTCTGGAAACACCATATATTTT CASSSGSSGNTIYF
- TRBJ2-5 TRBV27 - TGTGCCAGCAGTTTATCCGGCAGCTACCAAGAGACCCAGTACTTC CASSLSGSYQETQYF
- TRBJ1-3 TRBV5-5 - TGTGCCAGCAGGGGGCAGGGAGGCAACACCATATATTTT CASRGQGGNTIYF
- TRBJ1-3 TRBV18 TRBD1 TGTGCCAGCTCAACCCTAGACAGGGGCTCTGGAAACACCATATATTTT CASSTLDRGSGNTIYF
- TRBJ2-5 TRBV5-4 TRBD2 TGTGCCAGCAGCTTGGGACTAGCGGGGCTAGGGACCCAGTACTTC CASSLGLAGLGTQYF
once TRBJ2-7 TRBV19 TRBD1 TGTGCCAGTAGTCCGGGGACAGACGGCGAGCAGTACTTC CASSPGTDGEQYF
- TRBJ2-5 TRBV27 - TGTGCCAGCAGTCTATCGATCCAAGAGACCCAGTACTTC CASSLSIQETQYF
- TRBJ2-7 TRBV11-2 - TGTGCCAGCAGGCGGGGACTCTACGAGCAGTACTTC CASRRGLYEQYF
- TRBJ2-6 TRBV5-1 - TGCGCCAGCAGCTTGGGTGTGGGGGCCAACGTCCTGACTTTC CASSLGVGANVLTF
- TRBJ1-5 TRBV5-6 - TGTGCCAGCAGCTTGGCAGGGAGCAATCAGCCCCAGCATTTT CASSLAGSNQPQHF
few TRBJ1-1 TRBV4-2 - TGTGCCAGCAGCCAAGAGGCCCCATACACTGAAGCTTTCTTT CASSQEAPYTEAFF
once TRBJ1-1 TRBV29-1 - TGCAGCGTTTTCAACCCGGGAGCGAACACTGAAGCTTTCTTT CSVFNPGANTEAFF
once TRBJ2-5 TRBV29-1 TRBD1 TGCAGCGCCTACCCCCAGGGGGCGCTCAGTAAAGAGACCCAGTACTTC CSAYPQGALSKETQYF
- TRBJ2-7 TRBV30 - TGTGCCTGGAGTTCATGGGGGGAACAGTACTTC CAWSSWGEQYF
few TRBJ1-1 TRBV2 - TGTGCCAGCAACAGACAGTGGATCACTGAAGCTTTCTTT CASNRQWITEAFF
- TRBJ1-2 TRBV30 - TGTGCCTGGAGTGCTCCGGGGGGTAGACATGGCTACACCTTC CAWSAPGGRHGYTF